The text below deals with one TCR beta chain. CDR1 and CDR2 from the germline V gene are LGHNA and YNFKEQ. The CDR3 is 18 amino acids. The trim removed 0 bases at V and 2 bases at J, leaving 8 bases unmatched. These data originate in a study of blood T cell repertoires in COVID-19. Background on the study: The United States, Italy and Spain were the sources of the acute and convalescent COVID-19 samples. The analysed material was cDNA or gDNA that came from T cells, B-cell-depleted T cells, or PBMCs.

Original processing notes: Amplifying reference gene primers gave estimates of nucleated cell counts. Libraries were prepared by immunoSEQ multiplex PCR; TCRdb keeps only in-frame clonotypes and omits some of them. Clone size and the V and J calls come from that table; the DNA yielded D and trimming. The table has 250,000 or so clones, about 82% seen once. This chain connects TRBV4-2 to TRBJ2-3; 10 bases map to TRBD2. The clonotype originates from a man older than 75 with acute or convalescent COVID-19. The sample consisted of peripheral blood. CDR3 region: CASSQDRASGSFTDTQYF. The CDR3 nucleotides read TGTGCCAGCAGCCAAGATCGGGCTAGCGGGAGCTTCACAGATACGCAGTATTTT.